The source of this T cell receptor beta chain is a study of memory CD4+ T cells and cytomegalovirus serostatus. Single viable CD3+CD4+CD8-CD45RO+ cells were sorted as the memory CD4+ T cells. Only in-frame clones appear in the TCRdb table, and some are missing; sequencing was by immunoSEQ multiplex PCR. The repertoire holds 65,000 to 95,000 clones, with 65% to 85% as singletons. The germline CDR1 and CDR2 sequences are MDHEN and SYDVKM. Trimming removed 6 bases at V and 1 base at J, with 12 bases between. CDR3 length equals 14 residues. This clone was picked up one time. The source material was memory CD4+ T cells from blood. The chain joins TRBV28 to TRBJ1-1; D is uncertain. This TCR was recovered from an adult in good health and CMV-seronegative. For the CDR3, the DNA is TGTGCCAGCAGCCCGGTTGCCCAGAACACTGAAGCTTTCTTT. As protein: CASSPVAQNTEAFF.